These 25 T cell receptor beta chains were sequenced from one sample in a study of vaccination and CD4 T cells after COVID-19. Treatment here: approximately 10-day PBMC culture with coronavirus spike peptide pools or control peptides (ViraFEST assay). Cultured CD4+ T cell DNA underwent sequencing with the Oncomine TCR Beta short-read assay. A single record per CDR3 protein comes from TCRdb applying MiXCR to the PCR reads. This sample has more than 10,000 distinct CDR3 sequences, with approximately 32% found just once. These receptors' antigens are unknown. The sequenced sample was CD4+ T cells from blood, cultured in vitro, obtained after SARS-CoV-2 vaccination. Receptors were obtained from a human donor who had recovered from COVID-19.

The chain has TRBV4-2 and TRBJ1-1, with D perhaps TRBD1 (5 bases). Between the trimmed V and J ends, which lost 4 bases and 3 bases, there was a span of 12 bases. This CDR3 has 14 residues. Germline CDR1 reads LGHNA; CDR2 reads YNFKEQ. The CDR3, as DNA: TGTGCCAGCAGCCCGGGCTTCAGGGACACTGAAGCTTTCTTT. It is translated as CASSPGFRDTEAFF.

CDR3 nucleotide sequence: TGTGCCAGCAGTTCCTACAGGGGGGACCAGCCCCAGCATTTT. Its translation is CASSSYRGDQPQHF. The chain joins TRBV28 to TRBJ1-5; TRBD1 aligns across 8 bases. Germline loops: CDR1 MDHEN, CDR2 SYDVKM. V lost 4 bases to trimming and J lost 7 bases; unmatched junction nucleotides: 6. The CDR3 sequence is 14 residues long.

This sequence joins TRBV6-2 or TRBV6-3 and TRBJ2-3; 9 nucleotides line up with TRBD2. The V and J ends lost 0 bases and 5 bases, in that order; junction bases with no gene match: 9. From germline, CDR1 is MNHEY and CDR2 SVGEGT. The CDR3 length is 17 residues. The CDR3: CASSYSRLAGEGDTQYF. The CDR3 region has the DNA TGTGCCAGCAGTTACTCGAGATTAGCGGGAGAGGGAGATACGCAGTATTTT.

This clonotype was found a few times. CDR3 in DNA: TGTGCCAGTAGGCCCCCCGGGGGAGTGTTAGGTACGCAGTATTTT. As protein: CASRPPGGVLGTQYF. The chain is built from TRBV19 and TRBJ2-3, with a weak D call TRBD2 (6 bases). Trimming removed 6 bases from V and 8 bases from J, with 21 bases in between. CDR1 LNHDA and CDR2 SQIVND come from the germline V gene (reference sequence). The CDR3 spans 15 residues.

This chain uses TRBV6-2 or TRBV6-3 with TRBJ2-5, with D tentatively TRBD2 (6 bases). Germline loops: CDR1 MNHEY, CDR2 SVGEGT. This CDR3 spans 15 amino acids. Trimming removed 4 bases from V and 9 bases from J, with 21 bases in between. The CDR3 nucleotides read TGTGCCAGCAGTTCAGAGGGACTCTCCTCCTGGGCCCAGTACTTC. Protein product: CASSSEGLSSWAQYF.

This rearrangement joins TRBV27 to TRBJ2-6, with 7 bases matching TRBD1. The germline gives CDR1 MNHEY, CDR2 SMNVEV (reference sequence). The CDR3 is 15 residues long. Unmatched junction bases numbered 4, after V lost 6 bases and J lost 2 bases. The CDR3 reads CASSPRGPGANVLTF. CDR3 coding DNA: TGTGCCAGCAGCCCAAGGGGGCCTGGGGCCAACGTCCTGACTTTC.

As for this clonotype: Germline is not matched at one junction end, which may reflect a read error. The chain employs TRBV19 and TRBJ1-2, with D tentatively TRBD1 (6 bases). The CDR3 runs to 14 residues. Germline values: CDR1 LNHDA, CDR2 SQIVND (reference sequence). CDR3 loop: CTSSITGSPHGYTF. The CDR3 DNA follows: TGTACCAGTAGTATAACAGGGTCCCCTCATGGCTACACCTTC.

This chain joins TRBV23-1 and TRBJ2-3; D tentatively reads TRBD1 or TRBD2 (5 bases each). TRBV23-1 is an ORF; its function is uncertain. With 0 bases removed from V and 0 bases from J, the gap between germline ends came to 25 bases. There are 21 residues in the CDR3. CDR3 bases: TGCGCCAGCAGTCAATCGGGTGTCGGGGCCCTGGATACCTCGAGCACAGATACGCAGTATTTT. Translated: CASSQSGVGALDTSSTDTQYF.

This clonotype has more than one count but fewer than ten. The V and J genes are TRBV6-2 or TRBV6-3 and TRBJ2-6, with D unresolved. The germline CDR1 and CDR2 sequences are MNHEY and SVGEGT. This CDR3 contains 16 residues. The V gene lost 3 bases and the J gene lost 2 bases, with 11 bases spanning the gap. The CDR3 spells CASSYGSGTGANVLTF. CDR3 nucleotides: TGTGCCAGCAGTTATGGATCAGGCACTGGGGCCAACGTCCTGACTTTC.

This clonotype was seen only a few times. This chain connects TRBV7-9 to TRBJ2-7; TRBD2 agrees at 12 bases. The CDR3 has 15 amino acids. Germline CDR1 SEHNR, CDR2 FQNEAQ (reference sequence). V dropped 2 bases and J dropped 5; count of bases not matched to a gene: 4. CDR3 nucleotides: TGTGCCAGCAGCTTATCGACTAGCGGGAGTAACGAGCAGTACTTC. It is translated as CASSLSTSGSNEQYF.

This clonotype was detected a few times. This rearrangement joins TRBV6-4 to TRBJ2-7, with D perhaps matching TRBD1 or TRBD2 (6 bases each). The CDR3 extends over 14 amino acids. Germline loops: CDR1 MRHNA, CDR2 SNTAGT. Trimming took 10 bases from V and 0 from J, leaving 16 bases between them. The CDR3 coding sequence is TGTGCCACCAGAGGGGGGTTTAGCTCCTACGAGCAGTACTTC. Translated, it gives CATRGGFSSYEQYF.

This clonotype has just a few counts. The gene calls are TRBV6-5 and TRBJ2-3; D unclear. Trimming took off 2 bases at V and 2 bases at J, with 20 bases between the two ends. Looked up from germline, CDR1 is MNHEY and CDR2 is SVGAGI. The CDR3 contains 18 residues. The chain's CDR3 is CASSYQGGVGPYTDTQYF. The CDR3 region has the DNA TGTGCCAGCAGTTACCAAGGCGGTGTAGGACCCTACACAGATACGCAGTATTTT.

V usage is TRBV4-2 and J usage is TRBJ2-7; 8 bases are shared with TRBD2. The CDR3 contains 15 residues. CDR1 is LGHNA, CDR2 YNFKEQ, per germline. Germline trimming cut 4 bases from V and 3 bases from J; bases unmatched to any gene: 8. DNA for the CDR3: TGTGCCAGCAGCCTCTTAACGAGCGGGAGCTACGAGCAGTACTTC. Protein sequence: CASSLLTSGSYEQYF.

As concerns this clonotype: A read error is possible here, since a much larger clone lies one base away. The J gene is TRBJ2-5, the V gene TRBV6-8, with 9 bases aligning to TRBD1. The length of the CDR3 is 18 residues. With V trimmed by 6 bases and J by 1 base, 15 bases remained unmatched. Germline CDR1 is MNHGY and CDR2 is SAAAGT. CDR3 protein: CASRANRGRRGLQETQYF. The CDR3 nucleotides read TGTGCCAGCAGAGCAAACAGGGGGCGCAGGGGTCTCCAAGAGACCCAGTACTTC.

On this clonotype itself: The junction does not match germline at one end; this may be a read error. The chain has TRBV27 and TRBJ2-7, with 10 bases identical to TRBD1. The CDR3 is made up of 15 amino acids. CDR1 is MNHEY, CDR2 SMNVEV, per germline (reference sequence). CDR3 loop: CASSFGTGAAYGQYF. The CDR3 DNA reads TGTGCCAGCAGTTTTGGGACAGGGGCAGCCTACGGGCAGTACTTC.

DNA of the CDR3: TGTGCCAGCAGCTCGCAGGGGGCCACATCTAACTATGGCTACACCTTC. Amino acid sequence: CASSSQGATSNYGYTF. The chain is built from TRBV11-2 and TRBJ1-2; 8 bases are a match to TRBD1. V gave up 4 bases and J gave up 0 bases; unmatched junction bases: 7. The CDR3 runs 16 residues. Germline CDR1 and CDR2: SGHAT and FQNNGV.

This chain links TRBV28 with TRBJ1-5; D is possibly TRBD1 (5 bases). The CDR3 is made up of 13 amino acids. V lost 6 bases and J lost 5, with 11 bases in between. Per the germline V gene, CDR1 is MDHEN and CDR2 is SYDVKM. The CDR3, as DNA: TGTGCCAGCAGAGGGGCCGCATATCAGCCCCAGCATTTT. Encoded protein: CASRGAAYQPQHF.

The V gene is TRBV20-1, the J gene TRBJ1-5, with D hard to call. Germline assignment: CDR1 DFQATT and CDR2 SNEGSKA (reference sequence). Trimming took off 3 bases at V and 0 bases at J, with 6 bases between the two ends. This CDR3 spans 13 amino acids. CDR3: CSARVYSNQPQHF. The CDR3 DNA reads TGCAGTGCTAGGGTCTATAGCAATCAGCCCCAGCATTTT.

This clonotype has a handful of counts. The chain has TRBV27 and TRBJ1-1; D gene ambiguous. Germline V gives CDR1 MNHEY, CDR2 SMNVEV (reference sequence). CDR3 length: 14 amino acids. The V gene lost 2 bases and the J gene lost 0 bases, with 7 bases spanning the gap. The CDR3 DNA is TGTGCCAGCAGTTTACCCGGGGTGAACACTGAAGCTTTCTTT. Amino acid sequence: CASSLPGVNTEAFF.

This clonotype was counted only a few times. V and J are TRBV20-1 and TRBJ2-3; TRBD2 agrees at 8 bases. This CDR3 is built from 15 residues. Germline values: CDR1 DFQATT, CDR2 SNEGSKA (reference sequence). J was trimmed by 7 bases and V by 0 bases; bases with no gene match: 9. In DNA, the CDR3 is TGCAGTGCTAGAGACAGCGGGAGACGAGGAAATACGCAGTATTTT. Translating gives CSARDSGRRGNTQYF.

The CDR3 sequence is CSAPPWGTTDTQYF. The CDR3 DNA reads TGCAGTGCCCCACCCTGGGGCACCACAGATACGCAGTATTTT. The J gene is TRBJ2-3, the V gene TRBV20-1, with a weak D call TRBD1 (5 bases). CDR3 size: 14 residues. CDR1 is DFQATT, CDR2 SNEGSKA, per germline (reference sequence). V was shortened by 6 bases and J by 2 bases, with 15 bases between the two germline ends.

This clonotype was detected a few times. The V call is TRBV10-1, the J call TRBJ1-1, with D possibly matching TRBD1 (5 bases). The CDR3 extends over 15 amino acids. V was shortened by 3 bases and J by 1 base, with 12 bases between the two germline ends. Germline V gene lookup returns CDR1 WNHNN and CDR2 SYGVQD (reference sequence). CDR3 in DNA: TGCGCCAGCAGTGACAGAGGACACACGAACACTGAAGCTTTCTTT. Translating gives CASSDRGHTNTEAFF.

The rearrangement joins TRBV6-2 or TRBV6-3 to TRBJ1-1; 7 bases are shared with TRBD1. CDR1 MNHEY and CDR2 SVGEGT come from the germline V gene. The CDR3 sequence is 14 residues long. V lost 3 bases and J lost 4; bases outside the gene matches: 5. The CDR3 reads CASSYLTGVTEAFF. Written as DNA, the CDR3 is TGTGCCAGCAGTTATTTAACAGGGGTCACTGAAGCTTTCTTT.

This clonotype has more than one count but fewer than ten. The V and J genes are TRBV7-2 and TRBJ1-6, with D unresolved. CDR1 is SGHTA, CDR2 FQGNSA, per germline. The V end was cut by 5 bases, the J end by 7 bases, with 6 bases between. This CDR3 is 12 amino acids long. In nucleotides, the CDR3 is TGTGCCAGCAGCCCCCAAAATTCACCCCTCCACTTT. Protein product: CASSPQNSPLHF.

The chain employs TRBV4-1 and TRBJ2-3; no definite D call. The J call may be wrong; the DNA end is better matched by TRBJ1-5. Germline V gives CDR1 MGHRA, CDR2 YSYEKL. The CDR3 spans 17 residues. CDR3 sequence reads: CASSQAPRAGSTDTQHF. In DNA, the CDR3 is TGCGCCAGCAGCCAAGCCCCCCGAGCGGGGAGCACAGATACGCAGCATTTT.